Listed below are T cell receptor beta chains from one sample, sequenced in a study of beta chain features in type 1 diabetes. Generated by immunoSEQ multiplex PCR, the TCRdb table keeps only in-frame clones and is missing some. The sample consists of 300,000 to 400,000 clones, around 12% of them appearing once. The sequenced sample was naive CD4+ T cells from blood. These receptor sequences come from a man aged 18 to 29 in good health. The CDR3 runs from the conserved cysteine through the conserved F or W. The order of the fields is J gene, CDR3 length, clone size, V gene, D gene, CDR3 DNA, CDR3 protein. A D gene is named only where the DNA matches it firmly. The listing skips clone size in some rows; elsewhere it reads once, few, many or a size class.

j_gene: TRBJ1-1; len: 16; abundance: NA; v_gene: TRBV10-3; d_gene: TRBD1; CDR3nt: TGTGCCATCAGTGCTCACACAGGGGTTTTAAGCACTGAAGCTTTCTTT; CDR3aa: CAISAHTGVLSTEAFF
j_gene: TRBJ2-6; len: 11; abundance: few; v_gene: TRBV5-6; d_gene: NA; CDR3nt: TGTGCCAGCAGCTACGGGGGCGTCCTGACTTTC; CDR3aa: CASSYGGVLTF
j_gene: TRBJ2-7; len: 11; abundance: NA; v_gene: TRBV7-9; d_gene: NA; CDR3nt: TGTGCCAGCAGCTTTCAGTACGAGCAGTACTTC; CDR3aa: CASSFQYEQYF
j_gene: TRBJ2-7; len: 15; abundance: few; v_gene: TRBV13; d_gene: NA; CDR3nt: TGTGCCAGCAGCTTAGGGCAGGGGAGCTCCTACGAGCAGTACTTC; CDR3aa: CASSLGQGSSYEQYF
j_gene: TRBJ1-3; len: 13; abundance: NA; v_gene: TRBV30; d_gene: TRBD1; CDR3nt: TGTGCCTGGACCGTAGGGGGCGGAAACACCATATATTTT; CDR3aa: CAWTVGGGNTIYF
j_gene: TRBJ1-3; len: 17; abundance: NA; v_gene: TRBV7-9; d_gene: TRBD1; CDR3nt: TGTGCCAGCAGCTTAGGGTTGGACAGGGCCTCTGGAAACACCATATATTTT; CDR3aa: CASSLGLDRASGNTIYF
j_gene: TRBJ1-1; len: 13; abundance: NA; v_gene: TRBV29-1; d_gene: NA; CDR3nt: TGCAGCGTTGAAGCCAGGGGTGGAACTGAAGCTTTCTTT; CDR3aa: CSVEARGGTEAFF
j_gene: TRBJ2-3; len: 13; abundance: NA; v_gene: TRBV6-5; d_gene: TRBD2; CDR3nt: TGTGCCAGCAGTTTAGCGGGAGCAGATACGCAGTATTTT; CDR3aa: CASSLAGADTQYF
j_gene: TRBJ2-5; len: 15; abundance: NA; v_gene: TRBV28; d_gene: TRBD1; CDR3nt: TGTGCCAGCTCGAGACAGGGGGGTGTTTTTTATTCCCAGTACTTC; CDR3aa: CASSRQGGVFYSQYF
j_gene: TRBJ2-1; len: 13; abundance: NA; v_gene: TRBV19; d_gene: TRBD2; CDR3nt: TGTGCCAGTATATTAAGCGGGGGGGACGAGCAGTTCTTC; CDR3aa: CASILSGGDEQFF
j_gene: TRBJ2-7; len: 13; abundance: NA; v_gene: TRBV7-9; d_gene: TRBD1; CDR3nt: TGTGCCAGCAGCCCGACAGGGATCTACGAGCAGTACTTC; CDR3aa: CASSPTGIYEQYF
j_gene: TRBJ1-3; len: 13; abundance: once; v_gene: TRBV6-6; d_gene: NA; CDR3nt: TGTGCCAGCAGTTACAGAGCAGGGAACACCATATATTTT; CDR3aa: CASSYRAGNTIYF
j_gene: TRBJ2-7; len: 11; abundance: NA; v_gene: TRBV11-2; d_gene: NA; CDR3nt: TGTGCCAGCAGCTTAGGGCACGAGCAGTACTTC; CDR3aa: CASSLGHEQYF
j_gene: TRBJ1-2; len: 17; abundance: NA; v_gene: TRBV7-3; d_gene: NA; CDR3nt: TGTGCCAGCAGCTCATCCGGGACTCAAATAGGGGACTATGGCTACACCTTC; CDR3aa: CASSSSGTQIGDYGYTF
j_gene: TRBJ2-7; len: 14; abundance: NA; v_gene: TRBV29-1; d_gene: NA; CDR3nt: TGCAGCGTTAGGGGGGGCTACTTCTCCTACGAGCAGTACTTC; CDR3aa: CSVRGGYFSYEQYF
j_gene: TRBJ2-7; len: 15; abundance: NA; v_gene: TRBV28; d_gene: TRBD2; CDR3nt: TGTGCCAGCAGTTCCCGGGGGGGCAACGCGTACGAGCAGTACTTC; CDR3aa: CASSSRGGNAYEQYF
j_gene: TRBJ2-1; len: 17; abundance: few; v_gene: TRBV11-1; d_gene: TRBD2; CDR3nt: TGTGCCAGCAGCTTAGAGGCTTACGGACTAGCGGACAATGAGCAGTTCTTC; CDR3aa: CASSLEAYGLADNEQFF
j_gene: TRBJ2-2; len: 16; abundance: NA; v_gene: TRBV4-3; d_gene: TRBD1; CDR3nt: TGCGCCAGCAGCCGTTTCGACAGGGGCCGTGGCGGGGAGCTGTTTTTT; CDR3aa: CASSRFDRGRGGELFF
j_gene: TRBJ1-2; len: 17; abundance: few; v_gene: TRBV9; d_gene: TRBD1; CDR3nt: TGTGCCAGCAGCGCAAGGTTCACCGGGACAGGGGACTATGGCTACACCTTC; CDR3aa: CASSARFTGTGDYGYTF
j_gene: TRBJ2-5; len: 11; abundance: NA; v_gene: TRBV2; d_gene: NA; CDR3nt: TGTGCCAGCAGTTCCAGGGAGACCCAGTACTTC; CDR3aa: CASSSRETQYF
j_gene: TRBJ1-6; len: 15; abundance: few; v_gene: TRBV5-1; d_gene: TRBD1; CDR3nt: TGCGCCAGCAGCACAAGGACAGGGGACGGATCACCCCTCCACTTT; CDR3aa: CASSTRTGDGSPLHF
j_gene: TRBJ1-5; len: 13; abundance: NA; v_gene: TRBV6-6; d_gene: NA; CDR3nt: TGTGCCAGCAGTTACTCGGGAGATCAGCCCCAGCATTTT; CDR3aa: CASSYSGDQPQHF
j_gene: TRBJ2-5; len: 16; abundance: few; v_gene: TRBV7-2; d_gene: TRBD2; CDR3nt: TGTGCCAGCAGCTTAGGCCCAGCGGGGTGGTTAGAGACCCAGTACTTC; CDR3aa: CASSLGPAGWLETQYF
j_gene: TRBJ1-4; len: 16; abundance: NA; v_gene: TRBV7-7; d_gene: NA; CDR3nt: TGTGCTAGCAGCTTAGGCCGAGGACTGAGGAATGAAAAACTGTTTTTT; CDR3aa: CASSLGRGLRNEKLFF
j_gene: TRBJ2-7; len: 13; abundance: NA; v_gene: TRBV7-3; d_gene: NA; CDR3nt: TGTGCCAGCAGCATCGACAGCCCCTACGAGCAGTACTTC; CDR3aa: CASSIDSPYEQYF
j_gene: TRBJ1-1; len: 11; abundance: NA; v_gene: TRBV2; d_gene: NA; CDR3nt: TGTGCCAGCCACAGGGTGACTGAAGCTTTCTTT; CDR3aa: CASHRVTEAFF
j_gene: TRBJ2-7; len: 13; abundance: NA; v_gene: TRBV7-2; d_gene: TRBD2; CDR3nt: TGTGCCAGCAGGACGGGGGGGTTGGGCGAGCAGTACTTC; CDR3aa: CASRTGGLGEQYF
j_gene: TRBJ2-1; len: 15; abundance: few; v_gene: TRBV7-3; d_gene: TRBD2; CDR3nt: TGTGCCAGCAGCGCGACTAGCGGGAGAAACAATGAGCAGTTCTTC; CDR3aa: CASSATSGRNNEQFF
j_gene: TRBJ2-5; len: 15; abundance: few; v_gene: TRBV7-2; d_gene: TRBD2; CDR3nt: TGTGCCAGCACCGCCGGACTAGCGGGAGCAGAGACCCAGTACTTC; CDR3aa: CASTAGLAGAETQYF
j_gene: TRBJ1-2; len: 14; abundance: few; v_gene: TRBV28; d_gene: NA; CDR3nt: TGTGCCAGCAGTTTCCGACAGGTCCGCTATGGCTACACCTTC; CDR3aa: CASSFRQVRYGYTF
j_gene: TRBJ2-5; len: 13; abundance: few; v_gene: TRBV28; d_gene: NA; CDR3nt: TGTGCCACGGGGGGGGACAGGGCTGAGACCCAGTACTTC; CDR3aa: CATGGDRAETQYF
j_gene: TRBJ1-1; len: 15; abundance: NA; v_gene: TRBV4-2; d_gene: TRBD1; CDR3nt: TGTGCCAGCAGCCCGGGACAGGGCTTGAACACTGAAGCTTTCTTT; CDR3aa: CASSPGQGLNTEAFF
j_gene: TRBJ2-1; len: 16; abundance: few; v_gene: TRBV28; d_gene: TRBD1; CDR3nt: TGTGCCAGCAGTTCCACAGGGGGCGCCCCGTACAATGAGCAGTTCTTC; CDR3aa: CASSSTGGAPYNEQFF
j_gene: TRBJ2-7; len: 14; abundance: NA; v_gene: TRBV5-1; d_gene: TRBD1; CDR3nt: TGCGCCAGCACCCGGGACAGGGGAACCTACGAGCAGTACTTC; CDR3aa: CASTRDRGTYEQYF
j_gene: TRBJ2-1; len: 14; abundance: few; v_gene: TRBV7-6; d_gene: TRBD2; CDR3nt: TGTGCCAGCAGCTTAGGTAGCGGGAGGGGTGAGCAGTTCTTC; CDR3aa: CASSLGSGRGEQFF
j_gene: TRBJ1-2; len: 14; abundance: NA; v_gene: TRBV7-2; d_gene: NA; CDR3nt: TGTGCCAGCAGCTCGACAGGACAGAGCTATGGCTACACCTTC; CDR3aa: CASSSTGQSYGYTF
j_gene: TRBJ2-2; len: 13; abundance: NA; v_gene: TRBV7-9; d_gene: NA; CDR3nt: TGTGCCAGCACTTTACAGGGCGGCGGGGAGCTGTTTTTT; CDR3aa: CASTLQGGGELFF
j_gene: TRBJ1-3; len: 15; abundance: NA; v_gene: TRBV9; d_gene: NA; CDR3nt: TGTGCCAGCAGCGCCCAGGGATTTGGTGGAAACACCATATATTTT; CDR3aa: CASSAQGFGGNTIYF
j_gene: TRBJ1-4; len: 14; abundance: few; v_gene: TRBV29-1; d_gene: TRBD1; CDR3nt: TGCAGCGTCCGCCGGGACAGGACTAATGAAAAACTGTTTTTT; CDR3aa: CSVRRDRTNEKLFF
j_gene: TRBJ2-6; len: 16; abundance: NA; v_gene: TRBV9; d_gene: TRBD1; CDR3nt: TGTGCCAGCAGCGCGACAGGGGGCGCTGGGGCCAACGTCCTGACTTTC; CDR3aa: CASSATGGAGANVLTF
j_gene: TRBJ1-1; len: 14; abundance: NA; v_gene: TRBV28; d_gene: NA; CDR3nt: TGTGCCAGCAGTTTTAGAGTCCGGGGTAATGAAGCTTTCTTT; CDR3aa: CASSFRVRGNEAFF
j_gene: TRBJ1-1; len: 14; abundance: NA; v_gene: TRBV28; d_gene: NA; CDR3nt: TGTGCCAGCAGCGTCTACAGGGTTAGCACTGAAGCTTTCTTT; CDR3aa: CASSVYRVSTEAFF
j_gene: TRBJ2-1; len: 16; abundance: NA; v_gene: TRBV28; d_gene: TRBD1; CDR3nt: TGTGCCAGCAGTCCGACGACCGGGACAGGGACTTTTGAGCAGTTCTTC; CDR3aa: CASSPTTGTGTFEQFF
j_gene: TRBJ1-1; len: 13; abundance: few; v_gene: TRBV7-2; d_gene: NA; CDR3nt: TGTGCCAGCAGGAGCGGTGTGAACACTGAAGCTTTCTTT; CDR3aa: CASRSGVNTEAFF
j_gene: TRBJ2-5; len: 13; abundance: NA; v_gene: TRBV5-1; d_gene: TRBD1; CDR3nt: TGCGCCAGCAGCGTACAGGGGTTGGAGACCCAGTACTTC; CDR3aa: CASSVQGLETQYF
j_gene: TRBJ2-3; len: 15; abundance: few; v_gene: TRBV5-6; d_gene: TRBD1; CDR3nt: TGTGCCAGCAGCCCCGGGACAGGAAACACAGATACGCAGTATTTT; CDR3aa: CASSPGTGNTDTQYF
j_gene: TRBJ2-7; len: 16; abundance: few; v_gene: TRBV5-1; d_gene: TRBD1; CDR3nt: TGCGCCAGCAGCTTCTTACCGGGACAGGGAGCCTACGAGCAGTACTTC; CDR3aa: CASSFLPGQGAYEQYF
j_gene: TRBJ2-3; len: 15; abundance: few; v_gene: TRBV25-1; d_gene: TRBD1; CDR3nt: TGTGCCAGCACTACGTACGGGACAGCTGGAGATACGCAGTATTTT; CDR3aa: CASTTYGTAGDTQYF
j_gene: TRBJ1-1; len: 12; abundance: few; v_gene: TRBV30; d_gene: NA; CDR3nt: TGTGCCTGGATTCGAGAGTACAGTGAAGCTTTCTTT; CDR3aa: CAWIREYSEAFF
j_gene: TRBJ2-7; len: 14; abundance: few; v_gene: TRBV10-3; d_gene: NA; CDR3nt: TGTGCCATCAGTGAGGGTGGGAGAGCCTACGAGCAGTACTTC; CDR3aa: CAISEGGRAYEQYF
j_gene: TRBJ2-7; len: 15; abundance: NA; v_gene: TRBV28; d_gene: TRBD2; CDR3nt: TGTGCCAGCGCCTTGACTAGCGGATTCTCCTACGAGCAGTACTTC; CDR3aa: CASALTSGFSYEQYF
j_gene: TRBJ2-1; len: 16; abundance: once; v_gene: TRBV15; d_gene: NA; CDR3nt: TGTGCCACCAGCAACCAGCGGCGGGCGCGGTACAATGAGCAGTTCTTC; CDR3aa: CATSNQRRARYNEQFF
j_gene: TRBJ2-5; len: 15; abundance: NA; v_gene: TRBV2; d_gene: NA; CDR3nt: TGTGCCAGCATCGGAATGGGACTCGAACAAGAGACCCAGTACTTC; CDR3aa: CASIGMGLEQETQYF
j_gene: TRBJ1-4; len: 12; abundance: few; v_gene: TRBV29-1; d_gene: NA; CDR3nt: TGCAGCGCAGCCGGGACTAATGAAAAACTGTTTTTT; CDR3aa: CSAAGTNEKLFF
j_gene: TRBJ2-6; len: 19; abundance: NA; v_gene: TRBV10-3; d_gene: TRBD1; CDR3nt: TGTGCCATCAGTGAGTCCCGGGACAGGGGGCTCTCTGGGGCCAACGTCCTGACTTTC; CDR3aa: CAISESRDRGLSGANVLTF
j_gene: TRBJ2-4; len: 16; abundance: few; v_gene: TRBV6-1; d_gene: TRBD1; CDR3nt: TGTGCCAGCAGTGGGCTGACAGGGTTAGCCAAAAACATTCAGTACTTC; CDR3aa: CASSGLTGLAKNIQYF
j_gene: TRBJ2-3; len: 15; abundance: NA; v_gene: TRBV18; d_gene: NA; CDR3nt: TGTGCCAGCTCAACGAGGGGGTTAGGCACAGATACGCAGTATTTT; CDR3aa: CASSTRGLGTDTQYF
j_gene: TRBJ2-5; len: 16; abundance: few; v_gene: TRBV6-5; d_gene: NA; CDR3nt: TGTGCCAGCAGTTACAATCCCACAGGGTATGGAAAGACCCAGTACTTC; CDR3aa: CASSYNPTGYGKTQYF
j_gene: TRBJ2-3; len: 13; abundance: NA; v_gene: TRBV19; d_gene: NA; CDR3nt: TGTGCCAGTAGTATAGATCAGGGAGATACGCAGTATTTT; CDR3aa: CASSIDQGDTQYF
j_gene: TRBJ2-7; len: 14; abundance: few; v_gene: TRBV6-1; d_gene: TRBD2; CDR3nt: TGTGCCAGCAGTGAGAGCGGGAGGGTCTACGAGCAGTACTTC; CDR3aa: CASSESGRVYEQYF